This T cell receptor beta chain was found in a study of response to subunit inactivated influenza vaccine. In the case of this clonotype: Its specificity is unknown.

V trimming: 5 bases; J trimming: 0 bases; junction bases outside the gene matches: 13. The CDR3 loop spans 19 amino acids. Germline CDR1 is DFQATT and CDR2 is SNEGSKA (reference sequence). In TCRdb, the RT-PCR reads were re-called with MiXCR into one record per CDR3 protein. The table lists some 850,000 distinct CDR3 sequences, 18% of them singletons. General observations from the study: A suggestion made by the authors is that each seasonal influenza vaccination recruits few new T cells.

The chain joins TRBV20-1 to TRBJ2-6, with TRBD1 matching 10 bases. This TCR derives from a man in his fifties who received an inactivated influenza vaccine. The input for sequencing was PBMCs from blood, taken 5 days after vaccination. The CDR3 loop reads CSAGGIPGQGSSGANVLTF. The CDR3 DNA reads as TGCAGTGCTGGAGGGATTCCGGGACAGGGGAGCTCTGGGGCCAACGTCCTGACTTTC.